One sample yielded the 9 T cell receptor beta chains listed below, sequenced in a study of T cell repertoires in cytomegalovirus infection. TCRdb reanalysed the reads using MiXCR and keeps one entry per CDR3 protein. The sample has 200,000 to 250,000 distinct CDR3 sequences; under 8.5% are singletons. The sample was PBMCs. The receptors were sampled from a human donor in good health (CMV status not recorded). Some clones in this sample may be carry-over from other donors' samples.

There are many counts of this clonotype. This chain connects TRBV11-2 to TRBJ2-3; 7 bases fit TRBD1. Germline V gives CDR1 SGHAT, CDR2 FQNNGV. The CDR3 is 17 residues long. Losses at the gene ends were 5 bases for V and 1 base for J; bases not matched to a gene: 12. The CDR3 spells CASSPEGAGLRTDTQYF. The CDR3 nucleotides are TGTGCCAGCAGCCCCGAGGGGGCGGGTCTACGCACAGATACGCAGTATTTT.

The chain couples TRBV2 to TRBJ1-4; 11 positions match TRBD1. Germline assignment: CDR1 SNHLY and CDR2 FYNNEI. CDR3 length: 17 residues. J gave up 1 base and V 7 bases, and 8 bases lay outside the gene matches. As DNA, the CDR3 is TGTGCCAGCATTCCGGACAGGGGGCGGCGAACTAATGAAAAACTGTTTTTT. Encoded protein: CASIPDRGRRTNEKLFF.

At least ten counts were recorded for this clonotype. The chain employs TRBV10-3 and TRBJ1-2; D ambiguous. Germline assignment: CDR1 ENHRY and CDR2 SYGVKD. V was shortened by 0 bases and J by 2 bases, with 7 bases between the two germline ends. CDR3 length equals 14 residues. CDR3 sequence: CAISESATNYGYTF. CDR3 DNA: TGTGCCATCAGTGAGTCCGCGACAAACTATGGCTACACCTTC.

This clonotype turned up a few times. CDR3 nucleotide sequence: TGTGCCAGCAGTTCGAACAGGGGCCAGTACGAGCAGTACTTC. Amino acids: CASSSNRGQYEQYF. The J gene is TRBJ2-7, the V gene TRBV27, with 7 bases lining up with TRBD1. J lost 4 bases, V lost 4 bases, and 7 bases had no gene match. This CDR3 has 14 amino acids. CDR1 is MNHEY, CDR2 SMNVEV, per germline (reference sequence).

This clonotype was observed at least ten times. The rearrangement links TRBV5-6 to TRBJ2-2; D remains ambiguous. CDR1 and CDR2 from the germline V gene are SGHDT and YYEEEE. The CDR3 is 12 residues long. V was trimmed by 4 bases and J by 6 bases, leaving 7 bases between them. The CDR3 protein is CASSADSGELFF. CDR3 DNA: TGTGCCAGCAGCGCCGACTCCGGGGAGCTGTTTTTT.

This clonotype was seen repeatedly, ten times or more. The chain links TRBV7-2 to TRBJ2-1, with TRBD1 matching over 8 bases. The ends lost 0 bases at V and 0 bases at J; junction bases unmatched: 4. Germline CDR1 and CDR2: SGHTA and FQGNSA. This CDR3 region has 17 residues. CDR3 DNA sequence: TGTGCCAGCAGCTTAGCGCAGGGGGCGAGCTCCTACAATGAGCAGTTCTTC. It codes for CASSLAQGASSYNEQFF. Looking up the rest from reference TRBV7-2 and TRBJ2-1 gives the full variable domain: GAGVSQSPSNKVTEKGKDVELRCDPISGHTALYWYRQSLGQGLEFLIYFQGNSAPDKSGLPSDRFSAERTGGSVSTLTIQRTQQEDSAVYLCASSLAQGASSYNEQFFGPGTRLTVL.

This clonotype was seen many times. The chain joins TRBV20-1 to TRBJ2-3; TRBD1 or TRBD2 may be the D gene (6 bases each). This CDR3 region has 16 residues. Germline-derived CDR1 and CDR2 are DFQATT and SNEGSKA (reference sequence). V lost 2 bases and J lost 2, with 17 bases in between. Here the CDR3 reads CSARPSEGGNTDTQYF. The CDR3, as DNA: TGCAGTGCTAGACCCTCCGAAGGGGGGAACACAGATACGCAGTATTTT.

This clonotype was seen at least ten times. This sequence joins TRBV6-4 and TRBJ2-1, with D possibly matching TRBD2 (5 bases). The germline gives CDR1 MRHNA, CDR2 SNTAGT. V was trimmed by 5 bases and J by 5 bases, leaving 10 bases between them. The CDR3 contains 13 residues. The CDR3 DNA reads TGTGCCAGCAGTAGGACTGCAAACAATGAGCAGTTCTTC. This encodes CASSRTANNEQFF.

This clonotype was observed at least ten times. The chain recombines TRBV5-1 with TRBJ2-2, with D possibly TRBD1 on 5 matching bases. CDR1 is SGHRS and CDR2 is YFSETQ in the germline V gene. Trimming took off 4 bases at V and 0 bases at J, with 13 bases between the two ends. This CDR3 is 16 amino acids long. The CDR3 loop reads CASSPPTAANTGELFF. In nucleotides, the CDR3 is TGCGCCAGCAGCCCACCGACAGCTGCGAACACCGGGGAGCTGTTTTTT.